The rows below give T cell receptor beta chains drawn from one sample of a study of neurological immune-mediated disorders. TCRdb fed the 5' RACE reads into MiXCR, producing one record per CDR3 protein. The sample lists 45,000 to 65,000 distinct CDR3 sequences, roughly 8% seen once, with 1.9% in the top ten. Material: PBMCs. Receptor source: a woman between 40 and 50 years old in good health. Both conserved end residues are part of each CDR3. D genes are given only for firm matches. Size is stated for part of the rows, as once, few or many counts, or as a class when the clone is expanded.

cdr3_length: 14
j_call: TRBJ2-7
d_call: .
v_call: TRBV3-1
clone_size: .
cdr3_nt: TGTGCCAGCAGCCAAGAGGGGGGTAGGAACGAGCAGTACTTC
cdr3_aa: CASSQEGGRNEQYF

cdr3_length: 17
j_call: TRBJ2-1
d_call: .
v_call: TRBV5-1
clone_size: many
cdr3_nt: TGCGCCAGCAGCTTGTCAAGATATATGAAGGATTACAATGAGCAGTTCTTC
cdr3_aa: CASSLSRYMKDYNEQFF

cdr3_length: 13
j_call: TRBJ2-3
d_call: .
v_call: TRBV20-1
clone_size: .
cdr3_nt: TGCAGTGCTAGAGACCCGGAGACAGATACGCAGTATTTT
cdr3_aa: CSARDPETDTQYF

cdr3_length: 14
j_call: TRBJ1-1
d_call: .
v_call: TRBV5-1
clone_size: many
cdr3_nt: TGCGCCAGCAGCAAGAACTCCCGAAGCACTGAAGCTTTCTTT
cdr3_aa: CASSKNSRSTEAFF

cdr3_length: 16
j_call: TRBJ2-7
d_call: .
v_call: TRBV3-1
clone_size: many
cdr3_nt: TGTGCCAGCAGCCAAGGATGGGGTCCTAGCTCCTACGAGCAGTACTTC
cdr3_aa: CASSQGWGPSSYEQYF

cdr3_length: 13
j_call: TRBJ1-1
d_call: .
v_call: TRBV20-1
clone_size: many
cdr3_nt: TGCAGTGCTCGGGGGGCCCGATCAACTGAAGCTTTCTTT
cdr3_aa: CSARGARSTEAFF

cdr3_length: 15
j_call: TRBJ2-1
d_call: TRBD1
v_call: TRBV10-3
clone_size: many
cdr3_nt: TGTGCCATCAGTACTCCGGGACAGGGACAAAATGAGCAGTTCTTC
cdr3_aa: CAISTPGQGQNEQFF

cdr3_length: 15
j_call: TRBJ2-1
d_call: .
v_call: TRBV9
clone_size: medium-sized
cdr3_nt: TGTGCCAGCAGCGTAGAGGGGGGCGCCTACAATGAGCAGTTCTTC
cdr3_aa: CASSVEGGAYNEQFF

cdr3_length: 14
j_call: TRBJ2-7
d_call: .
v_call: TRBV6-2/TRBV6-3
clone_size: many
cdr3_nt: TGTGCCAGCAGCCGTCCAGTTGGGGCGGAGGAGCAGTACTTC
cdr3_aa: CASSRPVGAEEQYF

cdr3_length: 14
j_call: TRBJ1-3
d_call: TRBD1
v_call: TRBV5-1
clone_size: many
cdr3_nt: TGCGCCAGCAGCTCCGGGACAGCTGGAAACACCATATATTTT
cdr3_aa: CASSSGTAGNTIYF

cdr3_length: 16
j_call: TRBJ2-7
d_call: .
v_call: TRBV10-3
clone_size: many
cdr3_nt: TGTGCCATCAGTGAGTCGCGAGGATCCGTCTCCTACGAGCAGTACTTC
cdr3_aa: CAISESRGSVSYEQYF